This TCR beta chain was identified in a study of T cells after yellow fever vaccination (dated by TCRdb to about 2019). Study-wide context: Libraries from fractions with low cell numbers were prepared with the SMART-Seq v4 Ultra Low Input RNA kit. To track T-cell clones before and after primary and booster YFV17D yellow fever vaccination, bulk TCR alpha and beta repertoires were sequenced longitudinally. The cohort comprised two healthy male donors, one aged 18 to 29 and one aged 30 to 40 years. Blood was drawn at multiple timepoints before and after primary and secondary immunization, with bulk PBMC replicates and cell subsets isolated. Overall study results and their limits: The secondary T-cell response was weaker than the primary response but faster, peaking on day 5 instead of day 15. After the booster, most of the clones that had expanded following primary vaccination were detected again (96% of CD4 and around 90% of CD8), which suggests that memory was broadly maintained. A small fraction of clonotypes appeared in both the CD4 and CD8 compartments, likely as a result of convergent recombination. Because abundant contaminating clonotypes from the bulk population could be contained in FACS-sorted repertoires, computational filtering was required. The study included only a couple of donors, which limits how far the findings can be generalized.

The germline V gene provides CDR1 MGHRA and CDR2 YSYEKL. The CDR3 numbers 16 residues from cysteine through phenylalanine. The DNA shown is the 48-base CDR3, in frame from base 1. At the junction V is shortened by 1 base and J by 1 base, with 12 bases in between. The instrument given in TCRdb is Illumina NovaSeq 6000. TCR cDNA was synthesized by 5'RACE template switching, which introduced a universal primer site and unique molecular identifiers. cDNA synthesis was primed from both the TCR alpha and TCR beta constant segments. Library amplification used two PCR steps, and the second PCR step added sample barcodes and sequencing adapters. Sequencing of libraries was done on Illumina HiSeq 2500 (2x100 bp) or NovaSeq (2x150 bp). Per the authors' processing: MIGEC handled demultiplexing of reads and collapsing into UMI consensus sequences, while MiXCR performed V(D)J alignment. Vaccine-responding clonotypes were identified with edgeR using replicate PBMC samples, with FDR below 0.01 and a log2 fold change above 5 up to day 15 being required. Bulk clonotypes were assigned CD4 or CD8 identity according to which sequenced CD4 or CD8 repertoire held them at higher abundance. In-frame beta chains were kept once TCRdb had trimmed the public reads at Q25 with fastp and called clones with MiXCR. Duplicate CDR3 protein sequences are folded into a single record with the most common DNA and genes. For this entry, the V and J calls and clone size follow TCRdb and not the study's own pipeline. The table for this sample lists about 320,000 distinct CDR3 sequences; 3.5% to 4.5% of them were counted only once. The ten largest make up 15% to 20% of the sample.

Comment on this clonotype: Its antigen is not yet known. Base quality data are lacking; no much larger clone is found one base away.

In light of the paper, this sample's treatment or condition label describes: live attenuated yellow fever vaccine strain. At each blood-draw timepoint, two biological replicates of bulk PBMCs were obtained. A standard Ficoll-Paque protocol was used to isolate PBMCs from peripheral blood. RNA was extracted with TriZol from bulk PBMCs, CD4 and CD8 fractions, and dextramer-positive and dextramer-negative fractions. This clonotype was obtained from a man aged 18 to 35 who received the YFV17D yellow fever vaccine. The material sequenced was PBMCs, taken 15 days after the yellow fever booster vaccination. The receptor chain draws on TRBV4-1 and TRBJ2-3; no D segment can be confidently identified. DNA sequence: TGCGCCAGCAGCCAAGCGCCAGCTAAAGGCACAGATACGCAGTATTTT. Its translation reads: CASSQAPAKGTDTQYF.